This T cell receptor beta chain was sequenced for a study of T cells in tumors after PD-1 blockade (dated by TCRdb to about 2019). Study-wide context: Exclusion criteria were prior checkpoint blockade, use of systemic immunosuppressants, or recent radiotherapy or other anti-cancer therapy within 4 weeks. Treatment consisted of either cemiplimab 350 mg every 2 weeks or pembrolizumab 200 mg every 3 weeks. While on anti-PD-1 treatment, some of the patients also continued taking daily vismodegib 150 mg. An average of about 110,000 TCR templates (range roughly 23,000-257,772) and around 38,000 unique clonotypes was obtained for peripheral blood samples. Paired single-cell RNA and TCR sequencing was done in the study on site-matched tumors from patients with BCC or SCC, both before and after anti-PD-1 therapy. Bulk TCR sequencing was performed on 9 to 11 peripheral blood samples from 4 or 5 patients to compare blood and tumor clonotypes. RECIST version 1.1 was used to evaluate clinical response. What the study reported, not specific to this receptor: Roughly 41% of tumor TCR clonotypes were detected in blood, and some novel exhausted tumor clones were observed in pre-treatment blood, which was taken as suggesting peripheral recruitment. The source of novel T cell clones was not identified, and lymphoid organs or rare unexpanded clones within the tumor or the tumor periphery could be included among the possible sources.

Remarks on this clone: Its antigen is unknown. Per-nucleotide qualities are absent, and no much larger clonotype sits a single base away.

The time point label on this specimen signifies: after anti-PD-1 therapy. Genomic DNA extracted from tumor biopsies or peripheral blood was used for bulk TCRbeta sequencing, with input ranging from about 600 ng to 6,500 ng. Every patient had histologically proven advanced or metastatic basal or squamous cell carcinoma and was a poor candidate for surgical resection. Of the approximately ten patients making up the basal cell carcinoma cohort, roughly eight underwent bulk tumor TCR sequencing. The cysteine opens and the phenylalanine closes a CDR3 of 18 amino acids. The read is trimmed to its CDR3 DNA, 54 bases read in frame from base 1. In the germline V gene, CDR1 corresponds to SGHVS and CDR2 to FNYEAQ. Compared with germline, V lacks 5 bases and J lacks 0 bases; bases without a gene match: 9. The immunoSEQ platform was used to carry out deep TCRbeta sequencing. Processing in the source paper ran as follows. For further analysis, only productive rearrangements were exported out of the immunoSEQ Analyzer. T cell phenotypes were assigned to bulk TCRbeta clonotypes by matching the clonotypes to single-cell RNA+TCR-seq clones that had the same TCRbeta sequence. Tumor enrichment of a clone was calculated by dividing the clone's tumor frequency by the clone's PBMC frequency, both taken from bulk TCR sequencing. GLIPH was used to sort TCRs into specificity groups, which are clusters of distinct TCRs that likely recognize common antigens through shared CDR3 motifs. Here the immuneACCESS table is served through TCRdb, limited to in-frame sequences with V and J called. Missing clones are a known gap in these copies; in checked studies unresolved V genes cover under half, and the rest lacks a known reason. D and trimming come from the DNA, and the V and J calls and clone size come from that table. The sample yields 14,000 to 15,000 clones; around 79% were counted once. 20% to 25% of the sample goes to the ten largest clones.

This TCR was sampled from a human donor with basal cell carcinoma. Source: PBMCs, taken after anti-PD-1 treatment. This sequence uses TRBV7-6 and TRBJ2-3, and 12 bases in between align with TRBD2. CDR3 reads: CASSPRLAGAESTDTQYF. The bases are TGTGCCAGCAGCCCACGACTAGCGGGAGCCGAGAGCACAGATACGCAGTATTTT.